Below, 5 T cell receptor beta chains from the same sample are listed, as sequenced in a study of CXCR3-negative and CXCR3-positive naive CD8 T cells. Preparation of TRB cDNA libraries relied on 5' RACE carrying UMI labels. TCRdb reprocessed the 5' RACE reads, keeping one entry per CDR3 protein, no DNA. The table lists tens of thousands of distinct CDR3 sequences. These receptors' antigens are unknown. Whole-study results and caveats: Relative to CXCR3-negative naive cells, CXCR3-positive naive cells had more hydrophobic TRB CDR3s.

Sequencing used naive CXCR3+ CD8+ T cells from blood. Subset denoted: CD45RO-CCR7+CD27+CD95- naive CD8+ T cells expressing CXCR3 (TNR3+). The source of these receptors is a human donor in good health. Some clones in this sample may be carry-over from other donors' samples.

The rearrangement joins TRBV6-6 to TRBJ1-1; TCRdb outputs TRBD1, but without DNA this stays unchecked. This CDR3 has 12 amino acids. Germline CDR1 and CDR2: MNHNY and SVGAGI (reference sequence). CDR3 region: CASSFDRDEAFF.

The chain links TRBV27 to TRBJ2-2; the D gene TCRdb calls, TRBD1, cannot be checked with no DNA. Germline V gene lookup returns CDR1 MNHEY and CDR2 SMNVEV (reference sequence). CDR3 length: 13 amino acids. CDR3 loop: CASQVGPAGELFF.

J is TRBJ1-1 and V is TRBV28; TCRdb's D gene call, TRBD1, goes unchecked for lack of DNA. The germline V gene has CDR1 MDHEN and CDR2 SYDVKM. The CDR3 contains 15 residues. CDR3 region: CASSLRTGGWTEAFF.

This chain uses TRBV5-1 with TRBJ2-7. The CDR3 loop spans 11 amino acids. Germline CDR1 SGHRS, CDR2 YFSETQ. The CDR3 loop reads CASSFGAEQYF.

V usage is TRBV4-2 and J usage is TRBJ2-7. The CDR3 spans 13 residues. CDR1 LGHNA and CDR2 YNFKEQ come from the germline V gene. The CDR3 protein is CASSQGTFYEQYF.